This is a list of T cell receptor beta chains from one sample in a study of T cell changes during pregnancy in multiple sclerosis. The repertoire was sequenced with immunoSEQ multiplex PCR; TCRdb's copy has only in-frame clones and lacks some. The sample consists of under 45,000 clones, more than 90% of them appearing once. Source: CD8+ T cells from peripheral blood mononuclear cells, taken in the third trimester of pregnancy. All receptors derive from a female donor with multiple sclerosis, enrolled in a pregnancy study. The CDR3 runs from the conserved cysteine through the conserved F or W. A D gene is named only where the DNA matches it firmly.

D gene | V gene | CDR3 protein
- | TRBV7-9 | CASSLAAAEAFF
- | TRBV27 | CASSPDSSYGYTF
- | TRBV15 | CATSETGYYEQYF
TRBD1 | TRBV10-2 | CASSYSGGFTEAFF
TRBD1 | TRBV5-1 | CASSPQDRVDEQFF
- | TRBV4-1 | CASSQTLGGAEQYF
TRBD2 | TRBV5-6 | CASSYREVQTQYF
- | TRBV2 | CASSDSGGLNTEAFF
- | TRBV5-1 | CASSLGTAPYEQYF
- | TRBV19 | CASSRTVDNEQYF
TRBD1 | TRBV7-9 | CASSSSQGASYNEQFF
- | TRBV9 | CASSVDRGPRETQYF
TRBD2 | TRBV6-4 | CASSSTYKTSGGVDTQYF
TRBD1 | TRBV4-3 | CASSQETGVKYGYTF
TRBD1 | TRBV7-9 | CASSRDRRNVSYNEQFF
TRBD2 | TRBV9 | CASSATSGNEQYF
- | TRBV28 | CASSFESSYEQYF
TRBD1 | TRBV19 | CASNPPGQGVNQPQHF
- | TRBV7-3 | CASSPDGNTIYF
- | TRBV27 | CASRTLGGSYEQYF
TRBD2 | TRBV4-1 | CASSQGPLAGPSYEQYF
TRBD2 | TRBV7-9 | CASSSGTSGSHEQFF
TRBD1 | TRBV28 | CASSSGGEGYTF
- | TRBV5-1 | CASSPGAGAGDTQYF
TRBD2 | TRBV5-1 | CASSLVAGEAYEQYF
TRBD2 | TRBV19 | CASSIEGLAGGINEQFF
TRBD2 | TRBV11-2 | CASRTADPLAGGSNEQFF
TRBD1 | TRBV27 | CASSLGTGTAYNEQFF
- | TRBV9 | CASSAGFLSYEQYF
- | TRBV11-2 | CASSFVGYGVNTEAFF
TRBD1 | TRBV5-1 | CASSWGTGGEKLFF
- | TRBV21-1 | CASSKGVRGRYEQYF
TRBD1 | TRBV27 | CASSFSGTDYEQYF
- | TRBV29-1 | CSVEDDRQLRGSNYGYTF
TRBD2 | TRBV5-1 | CASSYTSGTYNEQFF
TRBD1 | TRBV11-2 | CASSLGPGTGKGHEQFF
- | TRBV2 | CASSDPRQRATSYNEQFF
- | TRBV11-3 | CASSLLANYEQYF
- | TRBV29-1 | CSATTGLTEAFF
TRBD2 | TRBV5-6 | CASSLLRGSTGELFF
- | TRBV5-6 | CASSLAARTNTGELFF
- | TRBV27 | CASSLRGETQYF
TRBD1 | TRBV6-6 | CASSYSGQGETQYF
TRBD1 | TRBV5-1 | CASSLGQGVYF
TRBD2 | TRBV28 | CASSLTLAGGNEQFF
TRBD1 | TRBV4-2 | CASSQDLGGGGTEAFF
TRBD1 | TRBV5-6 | CASSLSRGQGFSNEQFF
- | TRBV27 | CASSLWATSNEQFF
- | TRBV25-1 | CASSENLGPGRGAFF
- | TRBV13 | CASSLAAENTEAFF